The 28 T cell receptor beta chains below all came from one sample that was sequenced in a study of a mutant IDH1 vaccine in newly diagnosed glioma. Method: immunoSEQ multiplex PCR; TCRdb's copy keeps in-frame clones and lacks some. The sample holds tens of thousands of clones, approximately 80% seen once. The time point here: week 23, last vaccination. Every vaccination contained 300 ug of the mutant IDH1 20-mer peptide and was paired with topical imiquimod. Their antigens are not known. The starting material was PBMCs, obtained from a glioma patient whose treatment included an IDH1 peptide vaccine. These receptors were taken from a man between 40 and 49 years old with glioma.

CDR3 amino acids: CASSPSGGATDTQYF. CDR3 coding DNA: TGTGCCAGCAGTCCTAGCGGGGGGGCCACAGATACGCAGTATTTT. The V gene is TRBV6-4, the J gene TRBJ2-3; 12 nucleotides match TRBD2. The CDR3 length is 15 residues. With V trimmed by 5 bases and J by 2 bases, 2 bases remained unmatched. The germline V gene has CDR1 MRHNA and CDR2 SNTAGT.

This clone was observed once. The V call is TRBV19, the J call TRBJ2-7, with a tentative D call TRBD2 (6 bases). Trimming took 10 bases from V and 7 from J, leaving 23 bases between them. The CDR3 runs 14 residues. CDR1 LNHDA and CDR2 SQIVND come from the germline V gene (reference sequence). The chain's CDR3 is CATGPAGSGWEQYF. The CDR3 bases are TGTGCCACTGGCCCGGCGGGGTCGGGGTGGGAGCAGTACTTC.

The chain joins TRBV19 to TRBJ1-5, with D possibly matching TRBD1 (5 bases). The germline V gene encodes CDR1 LNHDA and CDR2 SQIVND (reference sequence). The CDR3 spans 14 residues. Trimming cost V 5 bases and J 6 bases, with 14 bases left between them. CDR3 protein: CASSPQAGSQPQHF. For the CDR3, the DNA is TGTGCCAGTAGTCCACAGGCGGGGAGTCAGCCCCAGCATTTT.

This clone was seen only a few times. J is TRBJ2-7 and V is TRBV7-3, with TRBD2 identical over 14 bases. CDR3 length: 15 residues. J was trimmed by 1 base and V by 8 bases; bases with no gene match: 4. Germline-derived CDR1 and CDR2 are SGHTA and FQGTGA. CDR3 region: CASEGLAGESYEQYF. The CDR3 DNA follows: TGTGCCAGCGAGGGACTAGCGGGGGAGTCCTACGAGCAGTACTTC.

V usage is TRBV5-5 and J usage is TRBJ2-2, with D perhaps TRBD1 or TRBD2 (5 bases each). CDR1 SGHKS and CDR2 YYEKEE come from the germline V gene (reference sequence). This CDR3 region has 13 residues. Trimming shortened V by 5 bases and J by 6 bases, and 11 bases separated the two germline ends. CDR3: CASRGEGSGELFF. The CDR3 bases are TGTGCCAGCAGGGGTGAGGGGTCCGGGGAGCTGTTTTTT. Together with reference TRBV5-5 and TRBJ2-2, the CDR3 gives the full variable domain: DAGVTQSPTHLIKTRGQQVTLRCSPISGHKSVSWYQQVLGQGPQFIFQYYEKEERGRGNFPDRFSARQFPNYSSELNVNALLLGDSALYLCASRGEGSGELFFGEGSRLTVL.

The chain is built from TRBV27 and TRBJ1-5; possible D gene TRBD1, 5 bases. The V end was cut by 5 bases, the J end by 1 base, with 12 bases between. The V gene's germline CDR1 is MNHEY and CDR2 SMNVEV (reference sequence). The CDR3 runs to 15 residues. DNA for the CDR3: TGTGCCAGCAGTCCCGGCGGGGGAAGCAATCAGCCCCAGCATTTT. Translation gives CASSPGGGSNQPQHF.

This chain uses TRBV7-9 with TRBJ2-3, with 7 bases fitting TRBD2. V lost 5 bases to trimming and J lost 5 bases; unmatched junction nucleotides: 16. This CDR3 spans 17 amino acids. Germline values: CDR1 SEHNR, CDR2 FQNEAQ (reference sequence). The DNA of the CDR3 is TGTGCCAGCAGCAGAGGGAGGGGAGGACCAGGCGGAGATACGCAGTATTTT. Translated, it gives CASSRGRGGPGGDTQYF.

The J gene is TRBJ1-4, the V gene TRBV29-1, with 7 bases fitting TRBD1. Trimming at V came to 7 bases and at J to 8 bases, leaving 7 bases not matched to a gene. This CDR3 has 12 amino acids. The germline V gene has CDR1 SQVTM and CDR2 ANQGSEA. CDR3 nucleotides: TGCAGCGCAAGCCTACAGGGGGAAAAACTGTTTTTT. Its protein is CSASLQGEKLFF.

This clone was recorded once. This chain joins TRBV7-2 and TRBJ2-7, with D maybe TRBD2 (5 bases). V was pared by 1 base and J by 5 bases, with 15 bases between. This CDR3 region has 15 residues. Germline lookup yields CDR1 SGHTA and CDR2 FQGNSA. The CDR3 spells CASSLVRGLKNEQYF. The CDR3 nucleotides are TGTGCCAGCAGCTTAGTTCGGGGTTTAAAGAACGAGCAGTACTTC. Together with reference TRBV7-2 and TRBJ2-7, the CDR3 gives the full variable domain: GAGVSQSPSNKVTEKGKDVELRCDPISGHTALYWYRQSLGQGLEFLIYFQGNSAPDKSGLPSDRFSAERTGGSVSTLTIQRTQQEDSAVYLCASSLVRGLKNEQYFGPGTRLTVT.

The CDR3 loop is CAWNRENQETQYF. The CDR3 DNA reads as TGTGCCTGGAACAGGGAGAACCAAGAGACCCAGTACTTC. V and J are TRBV30 and TRBJ2-5, with D possibly being TRBD1 (6 bases). There are 13 residues in the CDR3. Trimming pared 4 bases from V and 0 bases from J, leaving 9 bases between. Germline assignment: CDR1 GTSNPN and CDR2 SVGIG (reference sequence).

The chain recombines TRBV5-8 with TRBJ1-1; D is possibly TRBD1 (5 bases). Per the germline V gene, CDR1 is SGHTS and CDR2 is YDEGEE. V lost 1 base, J lost 6 bases, and 13 bases lay in between. The CDR3 is 14 amino acids. The CDR3 loop is CASSLRAAGAEAFF. CDR3 bases: TGTGCCAGCAGCTTGAGGGCAGCGGGGGCTGAAGCTTTCTTT.

This chain joins TRBV10-3 and TRBJ2-7, with 11 bases that match TRBD2. Germline V CDR1 and CDR2: ENHRY, SYGVKD. V was clipped by 4 bases and J by 0 bases; unmatched bases: 11. The CDR3 loop spans 18 amino acids. The CDR3 region is CAISASSGGPGSSYEQYF. CDR3 DNA sequence: TGTGCCATCAGTGCTTCTAGCGGGGGGCCAGGGAGCTCCTACGAGCAGTACTTC.

This sequence joins TRBV13 and TRBJ2-6, with D possibly being TRBD1 or TRBD2 (5 bases each). The CDR3 contains 15 residues. V was clipped by 7 bases and J by 0 bases, with 10 bases between them. Germline CDR1 and CDR2: PRHDT and FYEKMQ (reference sequence). DNA for the CDR3: TGTGCCAGCACCAAGGGGACCTCTGGGGCCAACGTCCTGACTTTC. This gives the protein CASTKGTSGANVLTF.

The rearrangement joins TRBV29-1 to TRBJ1-3; D uncertain. Trimming stripped 7 bases from V and 2 bases from J, with 12 bases between. This CDR3 has 13 amino acids. Germline CDR1 reads SQVTM; CDR2 reads ANQGSEA. The CDR3: CSGGSAAGNTIYF. The CDR3 nucleotides read TGCAGCGGTGGTTCGGCGGCTGGAAACACCATATATTTT.

The chain uses TRBV15 and TRBJ1-1, with TRBD1 matching 10 bases. The trim removed 2 bases at V and 7 bases at J, leaving 7 bases unmatched. Germline CDR1 LNHNV, CDR2 YYDKDF (reference sequence). This CDR3 has 15 residues. CDR3 loop: CATSRRQGAKDEAFF. CDR3 bases: TGTGCCACCAGCAGAAGACAGGGGGCTAAGGATGAAGCTTTCTTT.

The chain combines TRBV9 with TRBJ2-5, with 9 bases aligning to TRBD1. CDR1 and CDR2 (germline): SGDLS, YYNGEE. Losses at the gene ends were 0 bases for V and 5 bases for J; bases not matched to a gene: 8. This CDR3 region has 16 residues. The CDR3 here is CASSVAVQTGGETQYF. CDR3 DNA sequence: TGTGCCAGCAGCGTAGCGGTCCAGACAGGGGGGGAGACCCAGTACTTC.

The chain employs TRBV28 and TRBJ1-5, with 7 bases aligning to TRBD1. From germline, CDR1 is MDHEN and CDR2 SYDVKM. CDR3 length: 16 residues. J gave up 3 bases and V 3 bases, and 8 bases lay outside the gene matches. The CDR3 sequence: CASSFRRGRDNQPQHF. In DNA, the CDR3 is TGTGCCAGCAGTTTTCGGAGGGGGCGCGACAATCAGCCCCAGCATTTT.

This clone is medium-sized by share. At the DNA level, this CDR3 is encoded by other sequences in the same sample as well. The J gene is TRBJ2-3, the V gene TRBV9; D not resolved. Germline lookup yields CDR1 SGDLS and CDR2 YYNGEE. With 0 bases removed from V and 0 bases from J, the gap between germline ends came to 8 bases. This CDR3 has 15 amino acids. Written as DNA, the CDR3 is TGTGCCAGCAGCGTAGGTGTGGACAGCACAGATACGCAGTATTTT. It codes for CASSVGVDSTDTQYF.

The chain is built from TRBV9 and TRBJ2-5; 14 nucleotides align to TRBD2. The CDR3 length is 18 residues. The trim removed 3 bases at V and 5 bases at J, leaving 12 bases unmatched. CDR1 and CDR2 (germline): SGDLS, YYNGEE. As DNA, the CDR3 is TGTGCCAGCAGCGGGAAACGGCCGGGACTAGCGGGAGAGGAGACCCAGTACTTC. Protein product: CASSGKRPGLAGEETQYF.

The chain couples TRBV28 to TRBJ2-2; perhaps TRBD2 as D (5 bases). The CDR3 is 14 residues long. The germline V gene has CDR1 MDHEN and CDR2 SYDVKM. Trimming pared 7 bases from V and 6 bases from J, leaving 15 bases between. The CDR3 region has the DNA TGTGCCAGCACCTCGGGGTTTCTCCCCGGGGAGCTGTTTTTT. Translating gives CASTSGFLPGELFF.

The J gene is TRBJ2-7, the V gene TRBV27; maybe TRBD2 (6 bases). V lost 10 bases to trimming and J lost 2 bases, with 21 bases between them. The CDR3 has 15 amino acids. Germline CDR1 and CDR2: MNHEY and SMNVEV (reference sequence). The CDR3 DNA reads TGTGCCAACCCCCTCACCGGGAGTACCCCCTACGAGCAGTACTTC. This gives the protein CANPLTGSTPYEQYF.

This chain connects TRBV7-9 to TRBJ2-6; 9 positions agree with TRBD2. The germline V gene encodes CDR1 SEHNR and CDR2 FQNEAQ (reference sequence). The CDR3 length is 18 residues. Trimming removed 11 bases from V and 0 bases from J; junction bases left unmatched: 14. The CDR3 nucleotides read TGTGCCTCCCATCGGGAGCGGGAGGCCTACTCTGGGGCCAACGTCCTGACTTTC. As protein: CASHREREAYSGANVLTF.

The chain couples TRBV18 to TRBJ1-5; D gene unclear. The V gene lost 5 bases and the J gene lost 5 bases, with 10 bases spanning the gap. Per the germline V gene, CDR1 is KGHSH and CDR2 is LQKENI. This CDR3 has 13 amino acids. The DNA for the CDR3 is TGTGCCAGCTCATCGAACGGTGATCAGCCCCAGCATTTT. Its protein product is CASSSNGDQPQHF. Based on the CDR3 plus reference TRBV18 and TRBJ1-5, the full variable domain is NAGVMQNPRHLVRRRGQEARLRCSPMKGHSHVYWYRQLPEEGLKFMVYLQKENIIDESGMPKERFSAEFPKEGPSILRIQQVVRGDSAAYFCASSSNGDQPQHFGDGTRLSIL.

The chain couples TRBV15 to TRBJ1-1; D unclear. Trimming took 1 base from V and 5 from J, leaving 14 bases between them. This CDR3 has 15 residues. The germline V gene has CDR1 LNHNV and CDR2 YYDKDF (reference sequence). The DNA for the CDR3 is TGTGCCACCAGCAGAGGCATAGGGTCGGGGACTGAAGCTTTCTTT. This translates into CATSRGIGSGTEAFF.

This sequence joins TRBV4-3 and TRBJ1-1; no firm D call. Germline CDR1 is LGHNA and CDR2 is YSLEER. Trimming removed 0 bases from V and 8 bases from J, with 13 bases in between. This CDR3 has 14 residues. The CDR3 DNA is TGCGCCAGCAGCCAAGATCCAAGATCCCTAGAAGCTTTCTTT. Its translation: CASSQDPRSLEAFF.

This clone was seen once. The chain recombines TRBV5-4 with TRBJ2-1, with a possible D match to TRBD1 (5 bases). This CDR3 is built from 12 residues. Germline V CDR1 and CDR2: SGHNT, YYREEE (reference sequence). The germline V and J ends were trimmed by 0 bases and 9 bases, with 7 bases remaining between them. This CDR3 is CASSLAGAEQFF. The CDR3 DNA is TGTGCCAGCAGCTTGGCTGGGGCTGAGCAGTTCTTC.

The V call is TRBV18, the J call TRBJ1-2; 7 nucleotides agree with TRBD1. Germline loops: CDR1 KGHSH, CDR2 LQKENI. V lost 4 bases, J lost 2 bases, and 4 bases stayed unmatched. The CDR3 contains 14 residues. The CDR3 reads CASSLSGQNYGYTF. CDR3 nucleotide sequence: TGTGCCAGCTCACTATCGGGACAGAACTATGGCTACACCTTC.

The chain couples TRBV13 to TRBJ2-7; 8 nucleotides line up with TRBD2. Germline CDR1 reads PRHDT; CDR2 reads FYEKMQ (reference sequence). The CDR3 spans 15 residues. After removal of 5 bases from V and 3 bases from J, the junction contained 9 bases not matched to a gene. The CDR3, as DNA: TGTGCCAGCAGCACTGCCAGCGGGAGAGTCTACGAGCAGTACTTC. Protein sequence: CASSTASGRVYEQYF.